This T cell receptor (beta chain) was identified during a study of human T cells and chemical hapten exposure. Study-level results: Expanded TCRs made up significantly more big CDR3 similarity clusters than controls did. TCRs above 1 in 1000 frequency did not change with DPC sensitization.

A few counts support this clonotype. As yet, its antigen is unknown. Unique molecular identifiers were attached to individual cDNA molecules within the library. As handled by the study authors: Per sample, the median was roughly 96,000 TCRs, with values from around 24,000 to 710,000. Each CDR3 protein gets one entry after TCRdb re-called the RACE reads with MiXCR. For this entry, the V and J calls and clone size follow TCRdb and not the study's own pipeline. The data hold around 360,000 distinct CDR3 sequences, with around 6% observed a single time. Time point here: patch test 2, 6 weeks after DPC sensitization. Regarding treatment: therapeutic diphenylcyclopropenone sensitization with weekly scalp DPC. CDR1 and CDR2 (germline): SGHRS, YFSETQ. This CDR3 is built from 14 residues. Trimming took off 6 bases at V and 0 bases at J, with 7 bases between the two ends.

The TCR comes from a woman younger than 30 with alopecia areata. Some clones in this sample may be carry-over from other donors' samples. This rearrangement joins TRBV5-1 to TRBJ2-6; D is ambiguous. The source material was whole blood, sampled in connection with sensitization to the hapten diphenylcyclopropenone (DPC). CDR3 sequence: CASNFFSGANVLTF. Written as DNA, the CDR3 is TGCGCCAGCAACTTCTTCTCTGGGGCCAACGTCCTGACTTTC.